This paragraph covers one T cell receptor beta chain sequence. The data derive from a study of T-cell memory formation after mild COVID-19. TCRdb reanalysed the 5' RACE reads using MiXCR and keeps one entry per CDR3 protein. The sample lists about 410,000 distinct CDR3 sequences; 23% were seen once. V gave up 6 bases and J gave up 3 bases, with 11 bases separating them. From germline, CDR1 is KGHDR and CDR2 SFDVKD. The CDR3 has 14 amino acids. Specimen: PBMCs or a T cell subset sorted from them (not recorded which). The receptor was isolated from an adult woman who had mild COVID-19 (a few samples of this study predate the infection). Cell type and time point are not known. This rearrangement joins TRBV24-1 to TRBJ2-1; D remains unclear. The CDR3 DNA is TGTGCCACCAGTATCGGGCGAGACTACAATGAGCAGTTCTTC. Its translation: CATSIGRDYNEQFF.